One and the same sample provided the 21 T cell receptor beta chains below, sequenced in a study of T cells in localized non-small cell lung cancer (dated by TCRdb to 2020 to 2022). Preparation of the library involved the immunoSEQ multiplex PCR assay. TCRdb carries this immuneACCESS record with in-frame sequences only. Its versions omit some clonotypes, under half of them owing to an unresolved V gene in the studies checked, with the rest unexplained. The sample yields approximately 28,000 clones; approximately 84% were counted once. The ten largest clones take up over 4.5% of the sample. Here the sequenced sample was peripheral blood mononuclear cells, taken before any cancer treatment. Receptors were obtained from a man aged 40 to 69 with stage III lung adenocarcinoma.

V gene TRBV11-2 combines with J gene TRBJ1-2, with D unclear. This CDR3 contains 15 residues. V was clipped by 3 bases and J by 4 bases, with 15 bases between them. Germline CDR1 reads SGHAT; CDR2 reads FQNNGV. CDR3 bases: TGTGCCAGCAGCTTGTCTTATGTGGGGTTCTATGGCTACACCTTC. It is translated as CASSLSYVGFYGYTF.

This clone was seen once. V gene TRBV16 combines with J gene TRBJ2-2; D is unclear. The germline V gene encodes CDR1 KGHSY and CDR2 FQNENV. The CDR3 covers 14 residues. V lost 0 bases to trimming and J lost 6 bases, with 8 bases between them. The CDR3 loop is CASSQSAWAGELFF. The CDR3 DNA sequence: TGTGCCAGCAGCCAATCTGCCTGGGCCGGGGAGCTGTTTTTT.

This clone has more than one count but fewer than ten. The chain combines TRBV29-1 with TRBJ1-1; 10 bases match TRBD1. J gave up 8 bases and V 6 bases, and 6 bases lay outside the gene matches. The germline V gene encodes CDR1 SQVTM and CDR2 ANQGSEA. The CDR3 has 12 amino acids. This CDR3 is CSVGTGETEAFF. The DNA of the CDR3 is TGCAGCGTCGGGACAGGGGAAACAGAAGCTTTCTTT.

The chain is built from TRBV28 and TRBJ2-7; D gene ambiguous. Looked up from germline, CDR1 is MDHEN and CDR2 is SYDVKM. The CDR3 covers 15 residues. V shed 4 bases and J shed 2 bases, with 15 bases lying between them. The CDR3 loop reads CASSSDGRRPYEQYF. The CDR3 DNA is TGTGCCAGCAGTTCGGACGGTCGAAGACCCTACGAGCAGTACTTC. Full variable domain (outside the CDR3, taken from reference TRBV28 and TRBJ2-7): DVKVTQSSRYLVKRTGEKVFLECVQDMDHENMFWYRQDPGLGLRLIYFSYDVKMKEKGDIPEGYSVSREKKERFSLILESASTNQTSMYLCASSSDGRRPYEQYFGPGTRLTVT.

The V call is TRBV7-9, the J call TRBJ1-1; D may be TRBD1 (6 bases). The CDR3 totals 15 residues. The germline V gene encodes CDR1 SEHNR and CDR2 FQNEAQ (reference sequence). The V end lost 5 bases, the J end lost 2 bases, and 15 bases lay between the germline ends. The CDR3 DNA sequence: TGTGCCAGCAGCCTGGGACATACCATAAACACTGAAGCTTTCTTT. It yields the protein CASSLGHTINTEAFF.

V usage is TRBV27 and J usage is TRBJ1-5; 8 bases align to TRBD1. The CDR3 has 15 residues. Germline V gene lookup returns CDR1 MNHEY and CDR2 SMNVEV (reference sequence). V was clipped by 4 bases and J by 5 bases; unmatched bases: 7. The CDR3 nucleotides read TGTGCCAGCAGTTCCCTCTCCAGGGGGCATCAGCCCCAGCATTTT. Its protein product is CASSSLSRGHQPQHF.

V usage is TRBV6-6 and J usage is TRBJ2-2; 9 nucleotides line up with TRBD1. The CDR3 extends over 14 amino acids. The V gene's germline CDR1 is MNHNY and CDR2 SVGAGI (reference sequence). V was pared by 10 bases and J by 4 bases, with 7 bases of the junction left unmatched. The CDR3 sequence: CATLPGQGTGELFF. The DNA for the CDR3 is TGTGCCACGTTACCGGGACAGGGCACCGGGGAGCTGTTTTTT.

The rearrangement links TRBV6-4 to TRBJ2-1, with D possibly TRBD2 on 5 matching bases. CDR3 length equals 14 residues. The germline CDR1 and CDR2 sequences are MRHNA and SNTAGT. V lost 4 bases and J lost 4, with 11 bases in between. The CDR3 bases are TGTGCCAGCAGTGTAGCGTCCGAGTACAATGAGCAGTTCTTC. Protein: CASSVASEYNEQFF.

The V call is TRBV6-1, the J call TRBJ2-7; D is uncertain. Trimming removed 2 bases at V and 2 bases at J, with 13 bases between. This CDR3 is built from 15 residues. Germline V gene lookup returns CDR1 MNHNS and CDR2 SASEGT. Written as DNA, the CDR3 is TGTGCCAGCAGTGAAAGACCAGGTGGGGCCTACGAGCAGTACGTC. Translation gives CASSERPGGAYEQYV.

The V and J genes are TRBV5-6 and TRBJ1-2; tentative D call: TRBD1 (5 bases). CDR3 length: 15 amino acids. Trimming shortened V by 2 bases and J by 3 bases, and 14 bases separated the two germline ends. Germline CDR1 reads SGHDT; CDR2 reads YYEEEE. The CDR3 nucleotides are TGTGCCAGCAGCTTACTCGACAGCGTTTACTATGGCTACACCTTC. It yields the protein CASSLLDSVYYGYTF.

The V call is TRBV2, the J call TRBJ1-5; possible D gene TRBD1, 5 bases. The CDR3 runs to 14 residues. Per the germline V gene, CDR1 is SNHLY and CDR2 is FYNNEI. V was clipped by 8 bases and J by 3 bases, with 14 bases between them. CDR3 sequence: CASGLGQINQPQHF. CDR3 sequence (DNA): TGTGCCAGCGGACTGGGGCAGATCAATCAGCCCCAGCATTTT.

This clone was detected a few times. This chain joins TRBV7-2 and TRBJ2-2, with D hard to call. Trimming removed 2 bases from V and 0 bases from J, with 13 bases in between. This CDR3 has 17 amino acids. CDR1 SGHTA and CDR2 FQGNSA come from the germline V gene. Written as DNA, the CDR3 is TGTGCCAGCAGCTTAAAATGGAGCGCCACGAACACCGGGGAGCTGTTTTTT. It codes for CASSLKWSATNTGELFF.

The chain employs TRBV7-3 and TRBJ2-6; D is ambiguous. Germline-derived CDR1 and CDR2 are SGHTA and FQGTGA. The CDR3 contains 15 residues. V lost 4 bases to trimming and J lost 2 bases, with 9 bases between them. The CDR3 sequence is CASSSTLTGANVLTF. CDR3 sequence (DNA): TGTGCCAGCAGCTCCACCCTAACTGGGGCCAACGTCCTGACTTTC.

The chain uses TRBV10-1 and TRBJ2-3; 9 bases match TRBD1. Germline trimming cut 8 bases from V and 1 base from J; bases unmatched to any gene: 4. Germline V gene data show CDR1 as WNHNN and CDR2 as SYGVQD (reference sequence). CDR3 length equals 14 residues. CDR3 loop: CASSRDRGTDTQYF. Written as DNA, the CDR3 is TGCGCCAGCTCCCGGGACAGGGGCACAGATACGCAGTATTTT.

This clone was seen just once. The chain links TRBV30 to TRBJ2-3, with D uncertain. This CDR3 region has 11 residues. V lost 0 bases to trimming and J lost 5 bases, with 3 bases between them. Germline V gene lookup returns CDR1 GTSNPN and CDR2 SVGIG (reference sequence). The CDR3 loop is CAWSVGDTQYF. CDR3 in DNA: TGTGCCTGGAGTGTAGGAGATACGCAGTATTTT.

This clone was recorded only once. Here the CDR3 reads CASSGLKAGTTEAFF. In DNA, the CDR3 is TGTGCCAGCAGTGGCCTTAAGGCGGGGACCACTGAAGCTTTCTTT. The rearrangement uses TRBV27 and TRBJ1-1, with TRBD1 as a possible D gene (5 bases). Trimming removed 5 bases at V and 4 bases at J, with 17 bases between. The CDR3 is 15 residues long. Per the germline V gene, CDR1 is MNHEY and CDR2 is SMNVEV (reference sequence).

The V gene is TRBV19, the J gene TRBJ2-5; TRBD2 agrees at 9 bases. This CDR3 spans 13 amino acids. Germline CDR1 LNHDA, CDR2 SQIVND (reference sequence). The trim removed 5 bases at V and 5 bases at J, leaving 3 bases unmatched. Here the CDR3 DNA reads TGTGCCAGTAGTGGGCTAGCGGGGGAGACCCAGTACTTC. Residues: CASSGLAGETQYF.

The chain couples TRBV6-1 to TRBJ2-3; 11 bases fit TRBD2. Trimming removed 4 bases from V and 2 bases from J; junction bases left unmatched: 14. The CDR3 totals 19 residues. Germline CDR1 reads MNHNS; CDR2 reads SASEGT. The CDR3 DNA follows: TGTGCCAGCAGTGTAGGGGGACTAGCGGAACAGCTATACACAGATACGCAGTATTTT. As protein: CASSVGGLAEQLYTDTQYF.

V usage is TRBV2 and J usage is TRBJ1-5; TRBD1 agrees at 8 bases. Germline V CDR1 and CDR2: SNHLY, FYNNEI. The CDR3 totals 15 residues. V shed 2 bases and J 4 bases; nucleotides not matched to a gene: 4. CDR3: CASSERTGLNQPQHF. The CDR3 DNA follows: TGTGCCAGCAGTGAAAGGACAGGGTTAAATCAGCCCCAGCATTTT.

The CDR3 region has the DNA TGTGCCAGCAGCTTAGAGGGGCGGGCTGAGCAGTTCTTC. Translated: CASSLEGRAEQFF. The gene calls are TRBV7-7 and TRBJ2-1; D is perhaps TRBD1 or TRBD2 (5 bases each). CDR3 length equals 13 residues. The V gene lost 1 base and the J gene lost 9 bases, with 10 bases spanning the gap. Germline loops: CDR1 SSHAT, CDR2 FNYEAQ (reference sequence).

The rearrangement uses TRBV28 and TRBJ1-4; D unresolved. Germline V gene lookup returns CDR1 MDHEN and CDR2 SYDVKM. V lost 7 bases, J lost 7 bases, and 16 bases lay in between. The CDR3 has 14 amino acids. CDR3 protein: CASTLRGSGEKLFF. CDR3 DNA sequence: TGTGCCAGCACCCTGCGAGGGTCGGGTGAAAAACTGTTTTTT.